This T cell receptor (beta chain) was identified during a study of T cell repertoires in cytomegalovirus infection. Study information: Indications of both CMV infection and matching HLA type were provided by public TCR beta signatures.

MiXCR was run by TCRdb on the reads, yielding one entry per CDR3 protein. The data show around 58,000 distinct CDR3 sequences, 20% seen once. With respect to this clonotype: Its antigen is not known.

Overall study findings and caveats: Dominant in the ex vivo response were TCR beta clonotypes restricted by HLA-C and specific for CMV. Identification of carriers of CMV plus the relevant HLA was achieved through cumulative public TCR beta family frequency.

The CDR3 runs to 14 residues. Unmatched junction bases numbered 2, after V lost 5 bases and J lost 1 base. Germline CDR1 SGHAT, CDR2 FQDESV (reference sequence). The chain recombines TRBV11-1 with TRBJ2-3, with 8 bases aligning to TRBD1. The receptor was isolated from a human donor in good health (CMV status not recorded). Some clones in this sample may be carry-over from other donors' samples. This specimen was CD8+ T cells from cultured PBMCs, taken from culture after CMV antigen stimulation. For the CDR3, the DNA is TGTGCCAGCAGCCAGGGGGCGCGCACAGATACGCAGTATTTT. It specifies CASSQGARTDTQYF.